The rows below give T cell receptor beta chains drawn from one sample of a study of T-cell memory formation after mild COVID-19. TCRdb passed the 5' RACE reads through MiXCR, listing each CDR3 protein once. Seen here are 550,000 to 600,000 distinct CDR3 sequences, around 15% observed once, and the top ten hold just over 8%. Sequenced: PBMCs or a T cell subset sorted from them (not recorded which). All receptors come from an adult woman who had mild COVID-19 (a few samples of this study predate the infection). Cell type and time point are not known. The CDR3 runs from the conserved cysteine through the conserved F or W. D genes are given only for firm matches. Clone sizes are given selectively: once, few, many, or a class where the clone is expanded.

j_call | clone_size | v_call | d_call | cdr3_aa | cdr3_nt
TRBJ2-3 | few | TRBV25-1 | TRBD2 | CASSEGAGPILSTDTQYF | TGTGCCAGCAGTGAAGGAGCGGGGCCGATTCTTAGCACAGATACGCAGTATTTT
TRBJ2-1 | NA | TRBV19 | NA | CASSLTTSHEQFF | TGTGCCAGTAGTCTCACTACTAGCCATGAGCAGTTCTTC
TRBJ2-5 | NA | TRBV7-2 | TRBD2 | CASSLAGTSGTLRWETQYF | TGCGCCAGCAGCTTAGCAGGGACTAGCGGAACCCTACGGTGGGAGACCCAGTACTTC
TRBJ1-5 | NA | TRBV4-1 | NA | CASSPAIVGGGQPQHF | TGCGCCAGCAGCCCCGCCATCGTCGGGGGCGGTCAGCCCCAGCATTTT
TRBJ2-3 | NA | TRBV3-1 | NA | CASSQDVATDTQYF | TGTGCCAGCAGCCAAGATGTAGCCACAGATACGCAGTATTTT
TRBJ2-1 | few | TRBV7-3 | NA | CASSSPQLANEQFF | TGTGCCAGCAGCTCTCCCCAGCTAGCCAATGAGCAGTTCTTC
TRBJ2-7 | NA | TRBV20-1 | NA | CSARGTDYEQYF | TGCAGTGCTAGGGGGACCGACTACGAGCAGTACTTC
TRBJ2-5 | few | TRBV20-1 | NA | CSARGVERAIQETQYF | TGCAGTGCTAGAGGGGTCGAGCGGGCTATCCAAGAGACCCAGTACTTC
TRBJ1-4 | NA | TRBV18 | TRBD1 | CASSQTGRELFF | TGTGCCAGCTCGCAGACAGGGCGAGAACTGTTTTTT
TRBJ2-3 | NA | TRBV7-2 | NA | CASTWEAPAQYF | TGTGCCAGCACCTGGGAGGCACCAGCGCAGTATTTT
TRBJ2-1 | NA | TRBV11-2 | NA | CASSSKWGNEQFF | TGTGCCAGCAGCTCGAAGTGGGGCAATGAGCAGTTCTTC
TRBJ2-7 | many | TRBV19 | TRBD1 | CASRGLGTGGYEQYF | TGTGCCAGTAGGGGACTTGGGACAGGGGGCTACGAGCAGTACTTC
TRBJ2-1 | NA | TRBV6-2/TRBV6-3 | TRBD1 | CASSYPLDRVYNEQFF | TGTGCCAGCAGTTACCCGCTCGACAGGGTATACAATGAGCAGTTCTTC
TRBJ1-1 | NA | TRBV25-1 | NA | CASSEEGPNTEAFF | TGTGCCAGCAGTGAAGAGGGACCGAACACTGAAGCTTTCTTT
TRBJ1-4 | few | TRBV5-1 | TRBD1 | CASSYYGTGKEKLFF | TGCGCCAGCAGCTACTACGGGACAGGGAAAGAAAAACTGTTTTTT
TRBJ2-3 | NA | TRBV18 | TRBD1 | CASSPAQGARDTQYF | TGTGCCAGCTCACCGGCCCAGGGGGCGAGAGATACGCAGTATTTT
TRBJ2-7 | few | TRBV5-1 | NA | CASSLLDGEQYF | TGCGCCAGCAGCTTGTTGGACGGCGAGCAGTACTTC